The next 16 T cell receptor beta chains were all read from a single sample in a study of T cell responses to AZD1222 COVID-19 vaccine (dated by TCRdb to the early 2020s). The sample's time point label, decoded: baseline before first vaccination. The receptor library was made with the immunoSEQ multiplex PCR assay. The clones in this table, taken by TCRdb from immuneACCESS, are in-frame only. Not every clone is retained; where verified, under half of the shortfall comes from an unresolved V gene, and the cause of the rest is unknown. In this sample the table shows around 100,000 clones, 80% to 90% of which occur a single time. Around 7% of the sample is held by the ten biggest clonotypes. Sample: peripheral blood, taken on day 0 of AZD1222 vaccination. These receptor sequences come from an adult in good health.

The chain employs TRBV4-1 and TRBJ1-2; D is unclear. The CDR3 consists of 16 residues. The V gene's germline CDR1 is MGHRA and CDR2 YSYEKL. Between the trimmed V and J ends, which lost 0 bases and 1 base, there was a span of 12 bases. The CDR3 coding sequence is TGCGCCAGCAGCCAAGACGGGGAACGGTATAACTATGGCTACACCTTC. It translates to CASSQDGERYNYGYTF.

The CDR3 spells CATRDRINQPQHF. As DNA, the CDR3 is TGTGCCACCAGGGACAGGATCAATCAGCCCCAGCATTTT. The chain is built from TRBV15 and TRBJ1-5; 7 bases align to TRBD1. Germline V CDR1 and CDR2: LNHNV, YYDKDF (reference sequence). Trimming took 6 bases from V and 3 from J; bases not matched to a gene: 2. This CDR3 comprises 13 residues. The variable domain in full, with the rest retrieved from reference TRBV15 and TRBJ1-5, is DAMVIQNPRYQVTQFGKPVTLSCSQTLNHNVMYWYQQKSSQAPKLLFHYYDKDFNNEADTPDNFQSRRPNTSFCFLDIRSPGLGDTAMYLCATRDRINQPQHFGDGTRLSIL.

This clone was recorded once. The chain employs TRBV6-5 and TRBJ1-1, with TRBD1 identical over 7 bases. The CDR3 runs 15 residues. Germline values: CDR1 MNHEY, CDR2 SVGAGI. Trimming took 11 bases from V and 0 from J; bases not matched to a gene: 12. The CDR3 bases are TGTGCCTGCGGCCCCAGGGGGGGCATGAACACTGAAGCTTTCTTT. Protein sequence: CACGPRGGMNTEAFF.

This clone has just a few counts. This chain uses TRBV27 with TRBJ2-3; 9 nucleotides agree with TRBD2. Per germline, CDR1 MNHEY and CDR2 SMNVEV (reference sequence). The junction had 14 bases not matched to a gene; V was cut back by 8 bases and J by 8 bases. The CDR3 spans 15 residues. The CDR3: CASASMLTSGGTQYF. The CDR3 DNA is TGTGCCAGCGCCTCGATGCTGACTAGCGGCGGTACGCAGTATTTT.

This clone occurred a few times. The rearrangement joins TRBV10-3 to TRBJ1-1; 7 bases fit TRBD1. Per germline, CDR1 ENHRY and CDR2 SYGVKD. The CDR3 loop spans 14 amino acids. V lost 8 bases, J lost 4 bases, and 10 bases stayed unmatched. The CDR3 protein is CAIASDRDGTEAFF. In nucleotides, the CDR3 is TGTGCCATCGCATCCGACAGGGACGGCACTGAAGCTTTCTTT.

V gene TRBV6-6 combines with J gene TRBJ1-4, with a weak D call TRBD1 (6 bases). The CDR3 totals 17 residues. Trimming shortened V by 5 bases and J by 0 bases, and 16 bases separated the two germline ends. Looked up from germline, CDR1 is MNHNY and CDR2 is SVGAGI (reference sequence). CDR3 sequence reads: CASSPGQLLATNEKLFF. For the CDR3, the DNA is TGTGCCAGCAGTCCGGGACAACTTCTTGCAACTAATGAAAAACTGTTTTTT.

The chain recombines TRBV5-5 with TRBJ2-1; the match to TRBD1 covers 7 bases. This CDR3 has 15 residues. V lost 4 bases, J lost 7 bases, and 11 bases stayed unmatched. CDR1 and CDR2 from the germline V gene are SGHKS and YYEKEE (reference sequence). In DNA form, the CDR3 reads TGTGCCAGCAGCCACTTAAAGAGGGGGCATAATGAGCAGTTCTTC. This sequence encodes CASSHLKRGHNEQFF. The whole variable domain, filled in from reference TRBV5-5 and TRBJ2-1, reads DAGVTQSPTHLIKTRGQQVTLRCSPISGHKSVSWYQQVLGQGPQFIFQYYEKEERGRGNFPDRFSARQFPNYSSELNVNALLLGDSALYLCASSHLKRGHNEQFFGPGTRLTVL.

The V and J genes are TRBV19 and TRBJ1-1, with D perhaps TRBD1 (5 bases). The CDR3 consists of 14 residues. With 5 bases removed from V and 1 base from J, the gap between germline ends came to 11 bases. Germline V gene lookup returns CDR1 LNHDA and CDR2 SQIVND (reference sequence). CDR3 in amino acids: CASSQNGGNTEAFF. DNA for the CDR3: TGTGCCAGTAGTCAAAACGGGGGGAACACTGAAGCTTTCTTT.

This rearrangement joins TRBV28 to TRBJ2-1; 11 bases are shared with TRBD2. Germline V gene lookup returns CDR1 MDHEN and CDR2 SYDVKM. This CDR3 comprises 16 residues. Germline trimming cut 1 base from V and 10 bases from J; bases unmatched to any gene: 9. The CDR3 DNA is TGTGCCAGCAGTTTATCAGGGACTAGCGGTCAGTGGGAGCAGTTCTTC. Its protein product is CASSLSGTSGQWEQFF.

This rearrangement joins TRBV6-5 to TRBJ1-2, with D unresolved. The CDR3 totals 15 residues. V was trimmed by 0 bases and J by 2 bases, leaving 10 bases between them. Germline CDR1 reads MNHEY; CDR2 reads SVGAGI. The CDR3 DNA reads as TGTGCCAGCAGTTACTCAGGGATTTCCAACTATGGCTACACCTTC. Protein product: CASSYSGISNYGYTF.

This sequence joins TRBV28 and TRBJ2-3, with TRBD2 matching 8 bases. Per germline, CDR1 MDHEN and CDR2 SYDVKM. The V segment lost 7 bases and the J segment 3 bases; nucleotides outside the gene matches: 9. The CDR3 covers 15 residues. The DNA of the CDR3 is TGTGCCAGCATCCCGCGGGGGGCCGTAACAGATACGCAGTATTTT. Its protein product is CASIPRGAVTDTQYF. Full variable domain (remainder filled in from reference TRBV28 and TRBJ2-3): DVKVTQSSRYLVKRTGEKVFLECVQDMDHENMFWYRQDPGLGLRLIYFSYDVKMKEKGDIPEGYSVSREKKERFSLILESASTNQTSMYLCASIPRGAVTDTQYFGPGTRLTVL.

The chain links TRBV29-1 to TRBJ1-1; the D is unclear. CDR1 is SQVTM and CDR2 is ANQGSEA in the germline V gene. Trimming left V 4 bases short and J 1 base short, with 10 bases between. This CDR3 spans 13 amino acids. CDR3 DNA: TGCAGCGTTGCTCTGCAGGCGAACACTGAAGCTTTCTTT. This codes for CSVALQANTEAFF.

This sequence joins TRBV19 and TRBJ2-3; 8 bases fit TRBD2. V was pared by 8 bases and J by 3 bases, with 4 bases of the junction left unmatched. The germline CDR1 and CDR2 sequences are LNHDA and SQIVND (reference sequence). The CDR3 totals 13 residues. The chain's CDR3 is CASGAGGTDTQYF. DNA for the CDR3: TGTGCCAGTGGGGCGGGGGGTACAGATACGCAGTATTTT.

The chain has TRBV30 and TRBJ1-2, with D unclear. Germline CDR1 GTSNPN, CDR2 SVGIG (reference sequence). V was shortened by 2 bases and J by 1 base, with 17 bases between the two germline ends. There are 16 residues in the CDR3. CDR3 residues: CAWSLYLRDHNYGYTF. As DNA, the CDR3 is TGTGCCTGGAGTCTATACCTCAGAGACCATAACTATGGCTACACCTTC.

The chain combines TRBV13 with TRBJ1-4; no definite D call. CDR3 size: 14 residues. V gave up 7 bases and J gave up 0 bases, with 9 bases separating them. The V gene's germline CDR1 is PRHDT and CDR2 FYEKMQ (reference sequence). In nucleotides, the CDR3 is TGTGCCAGCACCACTTCTACAACTAATGAAAAACTGTTTTTT. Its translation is CASTTSTTNEKLFF.

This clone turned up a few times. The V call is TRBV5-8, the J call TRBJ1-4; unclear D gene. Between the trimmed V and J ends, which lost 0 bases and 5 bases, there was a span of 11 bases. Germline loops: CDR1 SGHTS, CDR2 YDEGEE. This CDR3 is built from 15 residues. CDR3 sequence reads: CASSLGRSSNEKLFF. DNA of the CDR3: TGTGCCAGCAGCTTGGGACGGAGCTCGAATGAAAAACTGTTTTTT.